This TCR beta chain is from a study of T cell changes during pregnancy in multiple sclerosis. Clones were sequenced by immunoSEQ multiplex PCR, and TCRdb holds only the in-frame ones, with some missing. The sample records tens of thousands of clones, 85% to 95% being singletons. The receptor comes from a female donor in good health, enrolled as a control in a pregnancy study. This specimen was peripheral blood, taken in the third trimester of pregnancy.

The CDR3 nucleotides read TGTGCCAGCAGCCGCATCACAGGGTTTTACGAGCAGTACTTC. It is translated as CASSRITGFYEQYF. This chain connects TRBV13 to TRBJ2-7, with D tentatively TRBD1 (6 bases). Trimming pared 5 bases from V and 4 bases from J, leaving 15 bases between. Germline V lookup: CDR1 PRHDT, CDR2 FYEKMQ (reference sequence). The CDR3 covers 14 residues.